The rows below give T cell receptor beta chains drawn from one sample of a study of T cell responses to AZD1222 COVID-19 vaccine. TCRdb's copy holds only in-frame clones and misses some; the assay was immunoSEQ multiplex PCR. The table shows nearly 110,000 clones, with more than 70% occurring only once. The sequencing here drew on peripheral blood, taken on day 0 of AZD1222 vaccination. The receptors come from an adult in good health. CDR3s include the opening cysteine and the closing phenylalanine or tryptophan. D genes are given only for firm matches. A clone size is listed for some rows: how often the clone was seen (once, few, many), or a class if it is expanded.

j_call,clone_size,cdr3_length,d_call,v_call,cdr3_aa,cdr3_nt
TRBJ1-2,NA,16,NA,TRBV7-3,CASRYRQVPLEYGYTF,TGTGCCAGCAGGTATCGCCAGGTCCCTTTGGAGTATGGCTACACCTTC
TRBJ2-2,NA,15,TRBD2,TRBV11-3,CASSLELAGTGELFF,TGTGCCAGCAGCTTAGAACTAGCGGGCACCGGGGAGCTGTTTTTT
TRBJ1-5,NA,15,NA,TRBV6-2/TRBV6-3,CASSVIRNSNQPQHF,TGTGCCAGCAGTGTGATCAGAAATAGCAATCAGCCCCAGCATTTT
TRBJ1-1,NA,15,TRBD1,TRBV29-1,CSTGQGAKLDTEAFF,TGCAGCACGGGACAGGGGGCTAAGTTGGACACTGAAGCTTTCTTT
TRBJ1-2,NA,12,NA,TRBV18,CASSQSNYGYTF,TGTGCCAGCTCACAGAGTAACTATGGCTACACCTTC
TRBJ1-2,NA,16,NA,TRBV5-1,CASSLVLADHNYGYTF,TGCGCCAGCAGCTTGGTTCTGGCAGACCACAACTATGGCTACACCTTC
TRBJ1-6,NA,13,NA,TRBV15,CATRAVYNSPLHF,TGTGCCACCAGGGCAGTCTATAATTCACCCCTCCACTTT
TRBJ1-5,NA,13,NA,TRBV24-1,CATSDFGTGPQHF,TGTGCCACCAGTGATTTTGGGACCGGGCCCCAGCATTTT
TRBJ1-4,NA,13,NA,TRBV5-1,CASSPGPGEKLFF,TGCGCCAGCAGCCCAGGACCGGGAGAAAAACTGTTTTTT
TRBJ1-2,once,14,NA,TRBV6-5,CASRDSNRLGGYTF,TGTGCCAGCAGGGATTCGAACAGGTTGGGTGGCTACACCTTC
TRBJ1-1,NA,14,NA,TRBV7-3,CASSFEGLNTEAFF,TGTGCCAGCAGCTTTGAGGGTTTGAACACTGAAGCTTTCTTT
TRBJ2-5,NA,16,TRBD1,TRBV9,CASSVGGTGRGETQYF,TGTGCCAGCAGCGTAGGGGGGACAGGGCGTGGAGAGACCCAGTACTTC
TRBJ1-2,NA,13,TRBD1,TRBV5-1,CASSAGQEAGYTF,TGCGCCAGCAGCGCCGGACAGGAGGCTGGCTACACCTTC
TRBJ1-1,NA,15,NA,TRBV5-1,CASSLEAGLSTEAFF,TGCGCCAGCAGCTTGGAGGCAGGTTTGAGCACTGAAGCTTTCTTT
TRBJ2-6,NA,18,NA,TRBV5-1,CASSPARGLGSGANVLTF,TGCGCCAGCAGCCCGGCCCGGGGGCTCGGCTCTGGGGCCAACGTCCTGACTTTC
TRBJ2-3,NA,16,TRBD2,TRBV6-5,CASSYSSGRAKDTQYF,TGTGCCAGCAGTTACTCTAGCGGGAGGGCGAAAGATACGCAGTATTTT
TRBJ2-2,few,16,TRBD2,TRBV11-3,CASTSSSGENTGELFF,TGTGCCAGCACCTCGTCTAGCGGGGAGAACACCGGGGAGCTGTTTTTT
TRBJ1-1,NA,12,TRBD1,TRBV24-1,CATSGQGGRAFF,TGTGCCACCAGTGGACAGGGAGGTCGAGCTTTCTTT
TRBJ1-5,NA,13,NA,TRBV6-5,CASRRDSNQPQHF,TGTGCCAGCAGAAGGGACAGCAATCAGCCCCAGCATTTT
TRBJ2-1,NA,11,NA,TRBV28,CASSFTGRRFF,TGTGCCAGCAGTTTCACTGGCCGTCGGTTCTTC
TRBJ1-2,NA,13,NA,TRBV3-1/TRBV3-2,CASSQEGPGRYTF,TGTGCCAGCAGCCAAGAGGGGCCCGGGCGCTACACCTTC
TRBJ2-6,NA,16,TRBD1,TRBV9,CASSVDRASGANVLTF,TGTGCCAGCAGCGTCGACAGGGCCTCTGGGGCCAACGTCCTGACTTTC
TRBJ2-1,NA,17,TRBD2,TRBV7-3,CASSMEGRGRREVRQFF,TGTGCCAGCAGCATGGAGGGGAGGGGTAGGCGGGAGGTCCGTCAGTTCTTC
TRBJ1-1,NA,12,NA,TRBV19,CASGLRNTEAFF,TGTGCCTCGGGGTTGAGGAACACTGAAGCTTTCTTT
TRBJ2-2,NA,13,NA,TRBV11-2,CASSLVGTGELFF,TGTGCCAGCAGCTTAGTAGGCACCGGGGAGCTGTTTTTT
TRBJ2-5,NA,14,TRBD1,TRBV5-1,CASSQQGDQETQYF,TGCGCCAGCAGCCAACAGGGGGACCAAGAGACCCAGTACTTC
TRBJ1-6,once,16,NA,TRBV19,CASSLAMSSYNSPLHF,TGTGCCAGTAGTCTCGCAATGAGCTCCTATAATTCACCCCTCCACTTT
TRBJ1-2,NA,15,NA,TRBV5-1,CASSLEGGRNYGYTF,TGCGCCAGCAGCTTGGAGGGGGGACGGAACTATGGCTACACCTTC
TRBJ1-2,NA,14,TRBD1,TRBV18,CASSPDRVNYGYTF,TGTGCCAGCTCACCAGACAGGGTCAACTATGGCTACACCTTC
TRBJ1-5,NA,14,NA,TRBV5-1,CASSFQGGSQPQHF,TGCGCCAGCAGCTTTCAGGGCGGAAGTCAGCCCCAGCATTTT
TRBJ2-1,NA,15,TRBD2,TRBV6-2/TRBV6-3,CASSYPAGGYNEQFF,TGTGCCAGCAGTTACCCGGCGGGAGGCTACAATGAGCAGTTCTTC
TRBJ1-2,NA,14,NA,TRBV10-2,CASSSKGQDYGYTF,TGCGCCAGCAGTTCTAAGGGACAAGACTATGGCTACACCTTC
TRBJ2-2,NA,15,TRBD1,TRBV7-2,CASSVNRGLTGELFF,TGTGCCAGCAGCGTCAACAGGGGGCTCACCGGGGAGCTGTTTTTT
TRBJ1-5,NA,12,NA,TRBV30,CAWSVNRQPQHF,TGTGCCTGGAGTGTGAATCGGCAGCCCCAGCATTTT
TRBJ1-4,NA,12,TRBD1,TRBV7-7,CASGQGSGKLFF,TGTGCCAGCGGACAGGGAAGCGGAAAACTGTTTTTT
TRBJ2-5,NA,12,TRBD2,TRBV7-9,CASSPGLQTQYF,TGTGCCAGCAGCCCGGGACTACAGACCCAGTACTTC
TRBJ2-7,NA,16,NA,TRBV11-2,CASSFSPTGTSDEQYF,TGTGCCAGCAGCTTCTCCCCGACAGGAACATCGGACGAGCAGTACTTC
TRBJ1-1,NA,14,NA,TRBV27,CASSFRGLNTEAFF,TGTGCCAGCAGTTTTAGGGGCCTGAACACTGAAGCTTTCTTT
TRBJ2-7,NA,14,NA,TRBV18,CASSPRSRSHEQYF,TGTGCCAGCTCACCCCGATCTAGGTCGCACGAGCAGTACTTC
TRBJ1-5,NA,15,NA,TRBV19,CASSIGTTSVKTQHF,TGTGCCAGTAGTATCGGGACAACGTCTGTGAAGACCCAGCATTTT
TRBJ1-5,once,16,NA,TRBV10-1,CASSVEIPGGNQPQHF,TGCGCCAGCAGTGTAGAGATCCCGGGTGGCAATCAGCCCCAGCATTTT